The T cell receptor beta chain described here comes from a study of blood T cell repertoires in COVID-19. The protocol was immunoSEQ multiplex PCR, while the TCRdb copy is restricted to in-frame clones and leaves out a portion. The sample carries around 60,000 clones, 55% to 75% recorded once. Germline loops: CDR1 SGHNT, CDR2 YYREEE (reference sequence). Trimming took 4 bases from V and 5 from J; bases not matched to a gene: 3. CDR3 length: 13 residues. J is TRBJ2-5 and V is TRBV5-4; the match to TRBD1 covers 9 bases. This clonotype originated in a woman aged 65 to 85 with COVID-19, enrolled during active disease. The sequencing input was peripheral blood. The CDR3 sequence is CASSLGQGETQYF. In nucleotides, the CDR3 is TGTGCCAGCAGCCTGGGACAGGGTGAGACCCAGTACTTC.